The T cell receptor (beta chain) under discussion was sequenced for a study of beta chain features in type 1 diabetes. Study-level background: Cell yields, age and gender were similar between patients and healthy donors.

Details on this clone: The antigen remains undetermined.

Study-wide findings and caveats: Sampled from patients, naive, central memory and Treg TCRB repertoires appeared more similar than those sampled from healthy donors.

Every isolated RNA sample was fully reverse transcribed, so sequencing captured expressed TCRB transcripts. There were some 3.6 million reads on average in the naive, central memory and regulatory T cell samples. Sequencing used immunoSEQ multiplex PCR; TCRdb keeps in-frame clones, though not all of them. Here the sample spans under 900,000 clones, under 20% being singletons. What was sequenced was naive CD4+ T cells from blood. This clonotype was obtained from a young woman in good health.

CDR3 nucleotide sequence: TGTGCCAGCAGCTCCGGGCTCCATGAGCAGTTCTTC. Translation gives CASSSGLHEQFF. The chain has TRBV5-4 and TRBJ2-1; D call uncertain. This CDR3 comprises 12 residues. Germline V gene data show CDR1 as SGHNT and CDR2 as YYREEE (reference sequence). Trimming removed 3 bases from V and 8 bases from J, with 9 bases in between.